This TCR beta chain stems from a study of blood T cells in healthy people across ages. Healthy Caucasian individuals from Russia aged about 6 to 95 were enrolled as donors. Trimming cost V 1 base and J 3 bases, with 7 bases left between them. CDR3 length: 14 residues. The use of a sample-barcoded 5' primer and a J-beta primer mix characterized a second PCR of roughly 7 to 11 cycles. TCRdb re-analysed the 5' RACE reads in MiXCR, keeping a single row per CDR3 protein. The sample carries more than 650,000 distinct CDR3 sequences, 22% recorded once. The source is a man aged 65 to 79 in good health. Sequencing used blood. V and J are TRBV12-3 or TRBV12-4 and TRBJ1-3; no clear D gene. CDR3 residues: CASSLDADGNTIYF. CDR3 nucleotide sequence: TGTGCCAGCAGTTTAGATGCGGATGGAAACACCATATATTTT.